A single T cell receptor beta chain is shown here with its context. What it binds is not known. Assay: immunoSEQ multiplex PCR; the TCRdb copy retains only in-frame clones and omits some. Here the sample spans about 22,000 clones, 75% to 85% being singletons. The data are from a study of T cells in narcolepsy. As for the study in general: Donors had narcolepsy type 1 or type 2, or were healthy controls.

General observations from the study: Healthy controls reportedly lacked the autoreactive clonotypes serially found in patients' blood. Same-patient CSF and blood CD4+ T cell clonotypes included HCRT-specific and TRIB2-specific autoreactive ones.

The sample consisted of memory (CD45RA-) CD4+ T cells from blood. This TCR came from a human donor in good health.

As DNA, the CDR3 is TGCGCCAGCAGCTTACAGGGGGCTGAAGCTTTCTTT. It codes for CASSLQGAEAFF. The chain links TRBV5-1 to TRBJ1-1; 8 bases are a match to TRBD1. With V trimmed by 2 bases and J by 6 bases, 0 bases remained unmatched. Germline assignment: CDR1 SGHRS and CDR2 YFSETQ. This CDR3 is 12 amino acids long.